Each of the 27 T cell receptor beta chains below was sequenced from the same sample in a study of blood T cells in healthy people across ages. For the second PCR, which ran for roughly 6 to 12 cycles, a sample-barcoded 5' primer and a J-beta primer mix were used. From the 5' RACE reads, TCRdb called clonotypes with MiXCR, one entry per CDR3 protein. This table has about 1.4 million distinct CDR3 sequences, almost 60% appearing once. The sample comprised blood. The receptors come from a man younger than 35 in good health.

V and J are TRBV11-2 and TRBJ2-4; D may be TRBD2 (7 bases). Looked up from germline, CDR1 is SGHAT and CDR2 is FQNNGV. There are 16 residues in the CDR3. V shed 5 bases and J shed 6 bases, with 20 bases lying between them. The CDR3 protein is CASSRGGGQGRNIQYF. Written as DNA, the CDR3 is TGTGCCAGCAGCCGAGGGGGGGGCCAGGGGAGAAACATTCAGTACTTC.

The rearrangement joins TRBV29-1 to TRBJ2-3; no definite D call. Per the germline V gene, CDR1 is SQVTM and CDR2 is ANQGSEA. The length of the CDR3 is 13 residues. With 1 base removed from V and 4 bases from J, the gap between germline ends came to 9 bases. The CDR3 loop is CSVEGLGSDTQYF. DNA of the CDR3: TGCAGCGTTGAAGGGTTGGGCTCAGATACGCAGTATTTT.

This clonotype was observed a few times. The chain recombines TRBV3-1 with TRBJ2-3, with no clear D. This CDR3 has 14 residues. Deletions cut 3 bases from V and 5 bases from J, with 12 bases between. The germline CDR1 and CDR2 sequences are LGHDT and YNNKEL (reference sequence). The chain's CDR3 is CASSHPGGGDTQYF. In DNA form, the CDR3 reads TGTGCCAGCAGCCACCCCGGCGGCGGAGATACGCAGTATTTT.

The V gene is TRBV4-1, the J gene TRBJ2-3; the match to TRBD2 covers 7 bases. Germline V gene sequence: CDR1 MGHRA, CDR2 YSYEKL. Losses at the gene ends were 0 bases for V and 6 bases for J; bases not matched to a gene: 9. CDR3 length: 16 residues. The CDR3 DNA reads TGCGCCAGCAGCCAAGAGGTCGCGGGAGTGGGGGATACGCAGTATTTT. Residues: CASSQEVAGVGDTQYF.

The chain links TRBV24-1 to TRBJ1-5, with unresolved D. Germline V lookup: CDR1 KGHDR, CDR2 SFDVKD. The CDR3 covers 13 residues. Trimming took off 5 bases at V and 5 bases at J, with 9 bases between the two ends. The CDR3 DNA reads TGTGCCACCAGTGGCGGGAAGGATCAGCCCCAGCATTTT. It yields the protein CATSGGKDQPQHF.

CDR3 region: CATRRADTQYF. In DNA form, the CDR3 reads TGTGCCACCCGTCGCGCAGATACGCAGTATTTT. The chain has TRBV6-2 or TRBV6-3 and TRBJ2-3; unclear D gene. CDR1 and CDR2 from the germline V gene are MNHEY and SVGEGT. Trimming removed 10 bases from V and 4 bases from J, with 9 bases in between. The CDR3 is made up of 11 amino acids.

The table lists this clonotype with a few counts. J is TRBJ2-5 and V is TRBV12-5; maybe TRBD1 (5 bases). TRBJ2-7 explains the end of the DNA better; the J call may be wrong. The CDR3 is 16 amino acids. Germline CDR1 and CDR2: LGHNT and FRNRAP. CDR3 loop: CASGLVPGHRDYEQYF. Written as DNA, the CDR3 is TGTGCTAGTGGTTTGGTACCAGGGCACCGCGACTACGAGCAGTACTTC.

The table lists this clonotype with a count of one. The rearrangement links TRBV6-5 to TRBJ2-7; D may be TRBD1 (6 bases). CDR1 MNHEY and CDR2 SVGAGI come from the germline V gene. The CDR3 contains 14 residues. V lost 2 bases, J lost 5 bases, and 13 bases lay in between. CDR3 residues: CASSYAGATDEQYF. DNA for the CDR3: TGTGCCAGCAGTTACGCAGGGGCTACCGACGAGCAGTACTTC.

The gene calls are TRBV10-3 and TRBJ1-6; tentatively, D is TRBD1 (5 bases). This CDR3 contains 15 residues. The germline gives CDR1 ENHRY, CDR2 SYGVKD. Trimming left V 6 bases short and J 0 bases short, with 9 bases between. The CDR3 nucleotides read TGTGCCATCAGCGCAGACAGCTCCTATAATTCACCCCTCCACTTT. It translates to CAISADSSYNSPLHF.

This clonotype appeared a few times. The V gene is TRBV7-9, the J gene TRBJ1-1; D unresolved. Trimming took 1 base from V and 11 from J, leaving 11 bases between them. Looked up from germline, CDR1 is SEHNR and CDR2 is FQNEAQ (reference sequence). This CDR3 spans 12 amino acids. For the CDR3, the DNA is TGTGCCAGCAGCTTAGGGGTCCCGGAGGCTTTCTTT. It codes for CASSLGVPEAFF. Filled out from reference TRBV7-9 and TRBJ1-1, the complete variable domain reads DTGVSQNPRHKITKRGQNVTFRCDPISEHNRLYWYRQTLGQGPEFLTYFQNEAQLEKSRLLSDRFSAERPKGSFSTLEIQRTEQGDSAMYLCASSLGVPEAFFGQGTRLTVV.

This sequence joins TRBV20-1 and TRBJ2-1, with TRBD2 matching over 10 bases. V was clipped by 2 bases and J by 1 base; unmatched bases: 8. The CDR3 covers 17 residues. CDR1 is DFQATT, CDR2 SNEGSKA, per germline (reference sequence). The CDR3 loop is CSARHPASGRSYNEQFF. The DNA of the CDR3 is TGCAGTGCTAGACACCCGGCTAGCGGGAGATCCTACAATGAGCAGTTCTTC.

In its sample, this clonotype was seen once. The chain joins TRBV11-2 to TRBJ2-5; D is perhaps TRBD1 (5 bases). The CDR3 loop spans 15 amino acids. Germline CDR1 SGHAT, CDR2 FQNNGV. Trimming left V 1 base short and J 1 base short, with 10 bases between. The CDR3 DNA sequence: TGTGCCAGCAGCTTAGTGTTGCAGGGCCAAGAGACCCAGTACTTC. It translates to CASSLVLQGQETQYF. Looking up the rest from reference TRBV11-2 and TRBJ2-5 gives the full variable domain: EAGVAQSPRYKIIEKRQSVAFWCNPISGHATLYWYQQILGQGPKLLIQFQNNGVVDDSQLPKDRFSAERLKGVDSTLKIQPAKLEDSAVYLCASSLVLQGQETQYFGPGTRLLVL.

The chain uses TRBV7-9 and TRBJ2-1, with 12 bases fitting TRBD2. The germline V gene encodes CDR1 SEHNR and CDR2 FQNEAQ (reference sequence). J was trimmed by 8 bases and V by 6 bases; bases with no gene match: 11. The CDR3 spans 16 residues. CDR3 loop: CASRSSGRGRNDEQFF. The CDR3 nucleotides are TGTGCCAGCAGGTCTAGCGGGAGGGGTCGGAACGATGAGCAGTTCTTC.

This clonotype was counted a few times. This sequence joins TRBV27 and TRBJ2-1, with 9 bases matching TRBD2. V lost 3 bases to trimming and J lost 2 bases; unmatched junction nucleotides: 5. CDR1 MNHEY and CDR2 SMNVEV come from the germline V gene (reference sequence). The CDR3 contains 16 residues. The CDR3 protein is CASSLQSSGAYNEQFF. The CDR3 DNA sequence: TGTGCCAGCAGTTTGCAATCTAGCGGGGCCTACAATGAGCAGTTCTTC.

This clonotype was seen more than once but under ten times. The chain has TRBV7-2 and TRBJ1-2; tentatively, D is TRBD1 (6 bases). The CDR3 is 14 residues long. V lost 5 bases and J 4 bases, leaving 14 bases between the germline ends. Germline lookup yields CDR1 SGHTA and CDR2 FQGNSA. The CDR3 spells CASSLRQGSYGYTF. In DNA, the CDR3 is TGTGCCAGCAGCCTGCGCCAGGGGTCCTATGGCTACACCTTC.

The rearrangement joins TRBV9 to TRBJ2-3; D remains unclear. The CDR3 sequence is 14 residues long. The germline V gene has CDR1 SGDLS and CDR2 YYNGEE. Deletions cut 0 bases from V and 4 bases from J, with 9 bases between. The CDR3 region has the DNA TGTGCCAGCAGCGTAGGTCGGTCCCCAGATACGCAGTATTTT. Its protein is CASSVGRSPDTQYF.

The chain combines TRBV29-1 with TRBJ2-4; 7 nucleotides agree with TRBD2. TRBJ2-7 matches the DNA end more closely, so the J call is doubtful. Germline CDR1 is SQVTM and CDR2 is ANQGSEA. The CDR3 sequence is 12 residues long. Here the CDR3 reads CSVSGGSCEQYF. Written as DNA, the CDR3 is TGCAGCGTATCGGGCGGGAGTTGCGAGCAGTACTTC.

V is TRBV7-8 and J is TRBJ2-7, with 9 nucleotides matching TRBD1. This CDR3 has 16 amino acids. After removal of 5 bases from V and 0 bases from J, the junction contained 8 bases not matched to a gene. Germline CDR1 and CDR2: SGHVS and FQNEAQ. DNA of the CDR3: TGTGCCAGCAGCCCCCGGGGACAGGGATTCTCCTACGAGCAGTACTTC. This sequence encodes CASSPRGQGFSYEQYF.

This clonotype was seen a few times. The gene calls are TRBV6-5 and TRBJ2-2, with 10 bases matching TRBD2. The CDR3 loop spans 15 amino acids. With V trimmed by 2 bases and J by 3 bases, 0 bases remained unmatched. Per the germline V gene, CDR1 is MNHEY and CDR2 is SVGAGI. CDR3 nucleotide sequence: TGTGCCAGCAGTTACACTAGCGGGGACACCGGGGAGCTGTTTTTT. Translation gives CASSYTSGDTGELFF.

The chain is built from TRBV20-1 and TRBJ1-2; D ambiguous. The germline V gene has CDR1 DFQATT and CDR2 SNEGSKA (reference sequence). CDR3 length: 13 amino acids. CDR3 in DNA: TGCAGCGGAAGCTTGCCCCCTAACTATGGCTACACCTTC. Amino acids: CSGSLPPNYGYTF.

This clonotype was recorded a few times. The genes are TRBV4-1 and TRBJ2-5; TRBD2 is a possible D gene (5 bases). The CDR3 has 14 residues. Germline assignment: CDR1 MGHRA and CDR2 YSYEKL. The germline V and J ends were trimmed by 1 base and 3 bases, with 9 bases remaining between them. The CDR3 protein is CASSQGSGEETQYF. CDR3 bases: TGCGCCAGCAGCCAAGGAAGCGGTGAAGAGACCCAGTACTTC.

The rearrangement uses TRBV20-1 and TRBJ2-5; no clear D. Germline V gene sequence: CDR1 DFQATT, CDR2 SNEGSKA (reference sequence). Trimming cost V 1 base and J 5 bases, with 11 bases left between them. The length of the CDR3 is 13 residues. The CDR3 sequence is CSARVRMSETQYF. In nucleotides, the CDR3 is TGCAGTGCTAGAGTGAGGATGTCGGAGACCCAGTACTTC.

This clonotype came up a few times. The chain carries TRBV2 and TRBJ2-1; D remains unclear. V lost 6 bases and J lost 6, with 18 bases in between. The CDR3 contains 15 residues. The germline V gene encodes CDR1 SNHLY and CDR2 FYNNEI. The CDR3 reads CASSLKQPFPNEQFF. For the CDR3, the DNA is TGTGCCAGCAGCCTCAAGCAACCCTTCCCCAATGAGCAGTTCTTC.

The chain couples TRBV7-2 to TRBJ2-7; 7 bases are shared with TRBD2. The CDR3 extends over 15 amino acids. V shed 1 base, J shed 2 bases, and the junction held 5 bases outside the gene matches. Germline CDR1 is SGHTA and CDR2 is FQGNSA. The CDR3 region is CASSLGGDYTYEQYF. DNA of the CDR3: TGTGCCAGCAGCTTAGGGGGGGACTACACCTACGAGCAGTACTTC.

The gene calls are TRBV15 and TRBJ2-4; tentatively, D is TRBD1 or TRBD2 (5 bases each). This CDR3 region has 15 residues. The V gene lost 1 base and the J gene lost 11 bases, with 18 bases spanning the gap. Germline assignment: CDR1 LNHNV and CDR2 YYDKDF (reference sequence). CDR3 sequence (DNA): TGTGCCACCAGCAGAGGTCGGGACCGTCCGGGCGTTCAGTACTTC. Its protein is CATSRGRDRPGVQYF. The variable domain in full, completed from reference TRBV15 and TRBJ2-4, reads DAMVIQNPRYQVTQFGKPVTLSCSQTLNHNVMYWYQQKSSQAPKLLFHYYDKDFNNEADTPDNFQSRRPNTSFCFLDIRSPGLGDTAMYLCATSRGRDRPGVQYFGAGTRLSVL.

The rearrangement links TRBV4-1 to TRBJ2-1, with D perhaps TRBD2 (5 bases). The CDR3 covers 15 residues. V was shortened by 0 bases and J by 1 base, with 7 bases between the two germline ends. Germline V gene data show CDR1 as MGHRA and CDR2 as YSYEKL. In DNA, the CDR3 is TGCGCCAGCAGCCAAGAGTGGAGGTCCTACAATGAGCAGTTCTTC. Encoded protein: CASSQEWRSYNEQFF.

Here the CDR3 reads CASSFSASTYEQYF. The CDR3 DNA reads TGTGCCAGCAGCTTCTCTGCTTCAACCTACGAGCAGTACTTC. The chain carries TRBV7-2 and TRBJ2-4; D ambiguous. The last part of the DNA fits TRBJ2-7 better; the J call may be wrong. In germline, CDR1 is SGHTA, CDR2 FQGNSA. This CDR3 region has 14 residues.